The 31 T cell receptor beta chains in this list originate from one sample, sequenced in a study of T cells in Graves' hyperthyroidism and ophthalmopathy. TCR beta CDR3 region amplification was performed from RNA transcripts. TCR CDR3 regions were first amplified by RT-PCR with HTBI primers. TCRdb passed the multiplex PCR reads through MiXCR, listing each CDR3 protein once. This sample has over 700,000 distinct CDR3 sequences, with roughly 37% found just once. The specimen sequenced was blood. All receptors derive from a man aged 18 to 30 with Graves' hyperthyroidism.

The CDR3 protein is CATSVRDYGDNEQFF. In nucleotides, the CDR3 is TGTGCCACCAGCGTCCGGGACTATGGTGACAATGAGCAGTTCTTC. The chain couples TRBV15 to TRBJ2-7; 7 nucleotides match TRBD2. The better agreement between TRBJ2-1 and the DNA end casts doubt on the J call. CDR3 length: 15 residues. The germline gives CDR1 LNHNV, CDR2 YYDKDF (reference sequence).

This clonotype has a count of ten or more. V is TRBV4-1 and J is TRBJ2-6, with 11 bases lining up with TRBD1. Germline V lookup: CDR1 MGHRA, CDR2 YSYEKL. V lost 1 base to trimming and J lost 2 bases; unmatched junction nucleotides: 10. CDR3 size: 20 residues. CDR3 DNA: TGCGCCAGCAGCCAAGGGGTTGGACAGGGGGCGATCGCTGGGGCCAACGTCCTGACTTTC. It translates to CASSQGVGQGAIAGANVLTF.

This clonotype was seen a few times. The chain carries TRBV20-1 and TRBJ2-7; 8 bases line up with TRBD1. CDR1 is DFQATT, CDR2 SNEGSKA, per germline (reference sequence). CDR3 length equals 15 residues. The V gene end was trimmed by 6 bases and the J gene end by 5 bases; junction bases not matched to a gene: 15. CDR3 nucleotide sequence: TGCAGTGCAAAAACGGACAGGGACACTTACCACGAGCAGTACTTC. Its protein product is CSAKTDRDTYHEQYF.

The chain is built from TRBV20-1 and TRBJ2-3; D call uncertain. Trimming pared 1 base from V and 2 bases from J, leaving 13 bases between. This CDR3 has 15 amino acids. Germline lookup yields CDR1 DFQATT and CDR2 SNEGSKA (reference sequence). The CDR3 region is CSARGERRSTDTQYF. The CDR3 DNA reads TGCAGTGCTAGAGGAGAAAGGCGGTCCACAGATACGCAGTATTTT.

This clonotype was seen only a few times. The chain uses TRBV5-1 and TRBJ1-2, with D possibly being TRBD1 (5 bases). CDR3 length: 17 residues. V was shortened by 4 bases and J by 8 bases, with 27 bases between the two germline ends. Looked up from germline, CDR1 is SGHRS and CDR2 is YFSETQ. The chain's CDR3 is CASSVRSWGSTPGGYTF. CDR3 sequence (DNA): TGCGCCAGCAGCGTGAGATCCTGGGGCTCGACACCGGGCGGCTACACCTTC.

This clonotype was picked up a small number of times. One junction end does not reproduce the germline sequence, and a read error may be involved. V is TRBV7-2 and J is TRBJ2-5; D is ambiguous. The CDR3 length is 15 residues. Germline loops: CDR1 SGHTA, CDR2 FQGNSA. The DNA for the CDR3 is TGTGCCAGCAGCTTAGGACTCTTGTACCAAGAGGCCCAGTACTTC. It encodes CASSLGLLYQEAQYF.

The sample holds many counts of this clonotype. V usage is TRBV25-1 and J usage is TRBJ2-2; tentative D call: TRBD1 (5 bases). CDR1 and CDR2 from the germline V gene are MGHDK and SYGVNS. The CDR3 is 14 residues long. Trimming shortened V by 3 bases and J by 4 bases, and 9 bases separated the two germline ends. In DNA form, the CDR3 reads TGTGCCAGCAGTGAGTTCGACAGCACCGGGGAGCTGTTTTTT. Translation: CASSEFDSTGELFF.

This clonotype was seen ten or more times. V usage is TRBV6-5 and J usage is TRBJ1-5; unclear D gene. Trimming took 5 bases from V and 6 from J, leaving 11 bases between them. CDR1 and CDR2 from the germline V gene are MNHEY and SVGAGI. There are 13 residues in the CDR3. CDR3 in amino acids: CASSPGTSQPQHF. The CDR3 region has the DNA TGTGCCAGCAGTCCGGGTACGTCTCAGCCCCAGCATTTT.

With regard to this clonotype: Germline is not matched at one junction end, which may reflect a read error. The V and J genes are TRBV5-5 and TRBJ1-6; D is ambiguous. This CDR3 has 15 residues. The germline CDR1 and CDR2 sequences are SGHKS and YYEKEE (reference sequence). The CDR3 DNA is TGTGCCAGCAGCTTAGATCTCGACGGCCAGTCACCCCCCCACTTT. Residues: CASSLDLDGQSPPHF.

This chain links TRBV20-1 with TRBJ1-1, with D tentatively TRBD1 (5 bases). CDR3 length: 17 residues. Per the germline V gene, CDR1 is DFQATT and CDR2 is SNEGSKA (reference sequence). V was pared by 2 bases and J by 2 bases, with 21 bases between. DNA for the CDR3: TGCAGTGCTAGACACCTACTGGTTCAGGGTATTAACACTGAAGCTTTCTTT. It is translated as CSARHLLVQGINTEAFF.

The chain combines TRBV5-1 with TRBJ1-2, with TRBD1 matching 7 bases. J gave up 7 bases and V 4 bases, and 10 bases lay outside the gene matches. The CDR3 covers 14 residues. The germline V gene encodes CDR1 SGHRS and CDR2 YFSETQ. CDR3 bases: TGCGCCAGCAGCGTGGGCCAGGGGGGAACTGGCTACACCTTC. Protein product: CASSVGQGGTGYTF. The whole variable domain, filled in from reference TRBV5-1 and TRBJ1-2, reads KAGVTQTPRYLIKTRGQQVTLSCSPISGHRSVSWYQQTPGQGLQFLFEYFSETQRNKGNFPGRFSGRQFSNSRSEMNVSTLELGDSALYLCASSVGQGGTGYTFGSGTRLTVV.

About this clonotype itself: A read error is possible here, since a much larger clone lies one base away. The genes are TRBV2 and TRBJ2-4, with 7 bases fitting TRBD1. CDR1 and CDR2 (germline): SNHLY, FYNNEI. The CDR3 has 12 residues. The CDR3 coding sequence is TGTGCCACCAGTGCCGGGACAGATATTCAGTACTTC. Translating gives CATSAGTDIQYF.

CDR3 in amino acids: CASSQSQGQLYF. As DNA, the CDR3 is TGCGCCAGCAGCCAATCGCAGGGACAGTTGTACTTC. This rearrangement joins TRBV4-1 to TRBJ2-7; 7 nucleotides agree with TRBD1. Per germline, CDR1 MGHRA and CDR2 YSYEKL. This CDR3 is built from 12 residues. V gave up 2 bases and J gave up 12 bases; unmatched junction bases: 7.

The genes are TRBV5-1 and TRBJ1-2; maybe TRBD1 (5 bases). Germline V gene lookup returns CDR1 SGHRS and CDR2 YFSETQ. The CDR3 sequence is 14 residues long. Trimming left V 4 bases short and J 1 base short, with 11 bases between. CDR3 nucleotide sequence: TGCGCCAGCAGCCAGGACACGATTAACTATGGCTACACCTTC. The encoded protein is CASSQDTINYGYTF.

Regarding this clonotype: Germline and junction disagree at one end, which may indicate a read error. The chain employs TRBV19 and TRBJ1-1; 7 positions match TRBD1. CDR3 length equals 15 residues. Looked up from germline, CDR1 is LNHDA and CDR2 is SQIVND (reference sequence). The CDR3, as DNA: TGTGCCAGTAGTCCGCAGGGACAGAAGAACACTGAAGCTTCCTTT. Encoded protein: CASSPQGQKNTEASF.

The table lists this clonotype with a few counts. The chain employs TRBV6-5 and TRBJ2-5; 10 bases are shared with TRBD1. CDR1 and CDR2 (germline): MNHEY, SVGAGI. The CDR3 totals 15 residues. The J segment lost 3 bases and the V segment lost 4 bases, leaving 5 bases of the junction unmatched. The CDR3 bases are TGTGCCAGCAGTTCCCGGGACAGGGGCGAAGAGACCCAGTACTTC. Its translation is CASSSRDRGEETQYF.

In DNA form, the CDR3 reads TGCAGCTTAGGGACAGAAGCTTTCTTT. Its translation is CSLGTEAFF. The chain recombines TRBV29-1 with TRBJ1-1; D might be TRBD1 (6 bases). CDR1 and CDR2 (germline): SQVTM, ANQGSEA. V was pared by 8 bases and J by 8 bases, with 9 bases between. This CDR3 spans 9 amino acids. Using reference TRBV29-1 and TRBJ1-1 for the parts outside the CDR3, the full variable domain is SAVISQKPSRDICQRGTSLTIQCQVDSQVTMMFWYRQQPGQSLTLIATANQGSEATYESGFVIDKFPISRPNLTFSTLTVSNMSPEDSSIYLCSLGTEAFFGQGTRLTVV.

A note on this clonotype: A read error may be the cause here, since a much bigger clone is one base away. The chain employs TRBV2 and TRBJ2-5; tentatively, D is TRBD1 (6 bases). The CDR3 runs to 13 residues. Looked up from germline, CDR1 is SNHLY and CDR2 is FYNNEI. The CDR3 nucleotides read TGTGCCGGCAGGGCAGGGGATGCCGAGACCCAGTACTTC. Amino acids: CAGRAGDAETQYF.

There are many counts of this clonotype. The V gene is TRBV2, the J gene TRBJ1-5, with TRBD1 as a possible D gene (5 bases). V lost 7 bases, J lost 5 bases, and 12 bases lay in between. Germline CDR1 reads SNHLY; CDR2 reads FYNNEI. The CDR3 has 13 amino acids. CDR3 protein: CASTRGGDQPQHF. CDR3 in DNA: TGTGCCAGCACCCGGGGGGGTGATCAGCCCCAGCATTTT.

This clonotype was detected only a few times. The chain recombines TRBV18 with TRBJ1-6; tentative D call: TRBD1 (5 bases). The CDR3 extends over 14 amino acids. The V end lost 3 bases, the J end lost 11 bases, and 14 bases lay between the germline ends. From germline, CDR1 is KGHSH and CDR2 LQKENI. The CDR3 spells CASSPLRDSPPLHF. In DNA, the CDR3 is TGTGCCAGCTCACCGCTCCGAGACAGCCCACCCCTCCACTTT.

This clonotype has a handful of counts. In nucleotides, the CDR3 is TGTGCCAGTAGTATAAGGGGGAACACCGGGGAGCTGTTTTTT. It is translated as CASSIRGNTGELFF. The rearrangement uses TRBV19 and TRBJ2-2; D possibly corresponds to TRBD1 (5 bases). The CDR3 sequence is 14 residues long. The germline CDR1 and CDR2 sequences are LNHDA and SQIVND (reference sequence). Trimming took off 2 bases at V and 1 base at J, with 5 bases between the two ends.

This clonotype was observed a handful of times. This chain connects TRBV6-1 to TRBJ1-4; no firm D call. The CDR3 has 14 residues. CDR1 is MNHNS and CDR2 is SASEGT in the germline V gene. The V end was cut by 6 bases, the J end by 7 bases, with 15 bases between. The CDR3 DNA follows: TGTGCCAGCAGACCTATAGGCCGGGGTGAAAAACTGTTTTTT. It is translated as CASRPIGRGEKLFF.

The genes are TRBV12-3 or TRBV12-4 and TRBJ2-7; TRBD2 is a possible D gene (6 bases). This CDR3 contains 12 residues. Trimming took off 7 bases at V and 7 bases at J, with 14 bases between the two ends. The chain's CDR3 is CASMTGEGEQYF. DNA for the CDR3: TGTGCCAGCATGACGGGAGAGGGAGAGCAGTACTTC.

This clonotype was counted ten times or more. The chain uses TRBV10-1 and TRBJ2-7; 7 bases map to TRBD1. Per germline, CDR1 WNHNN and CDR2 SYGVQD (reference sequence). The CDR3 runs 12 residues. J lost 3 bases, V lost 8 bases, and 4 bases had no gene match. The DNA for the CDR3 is TGCGCCAGCGGGCCAGGGGGCTACGAGCAGTACTTC. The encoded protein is CASGPGGYEQYF.

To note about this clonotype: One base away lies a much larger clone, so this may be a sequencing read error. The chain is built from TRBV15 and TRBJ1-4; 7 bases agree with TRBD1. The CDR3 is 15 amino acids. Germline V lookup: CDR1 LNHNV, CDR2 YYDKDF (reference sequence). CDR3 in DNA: TGTGCCACCGGCAGCTCAGGGGGGGACTTTGAAAAACTGTTTTTT. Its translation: CATGSSGGDFEKLFF. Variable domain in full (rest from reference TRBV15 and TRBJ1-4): DAMVIQNPRYQVTQFGKPVTLSCSQTLNHNVMYWYQQKSSQAPKLLFHYYDKDFNNEADTPDNFQSRRPNTSFCFLDIRSPGLGDTAMYLCATGSSGGDFEKLFFGSGTQLSVL.

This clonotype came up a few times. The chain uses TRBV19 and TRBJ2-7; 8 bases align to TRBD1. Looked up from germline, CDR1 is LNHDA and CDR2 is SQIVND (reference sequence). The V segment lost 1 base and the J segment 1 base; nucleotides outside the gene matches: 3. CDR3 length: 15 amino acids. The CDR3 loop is CASSIAGQGSYEQYF. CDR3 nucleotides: TGTGCCAGTAGTATAGCTGGACAGGGATCCTACGAGCAGTACTTC.

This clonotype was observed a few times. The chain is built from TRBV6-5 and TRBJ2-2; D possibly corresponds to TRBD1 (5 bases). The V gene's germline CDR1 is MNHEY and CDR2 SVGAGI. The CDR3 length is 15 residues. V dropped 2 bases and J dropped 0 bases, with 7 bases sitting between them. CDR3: CASSYGQPNTGELFF. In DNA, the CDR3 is TGTGCCAGCAGTTACGGACAACCGAACACCGGGGAGCTGTTTTTT.

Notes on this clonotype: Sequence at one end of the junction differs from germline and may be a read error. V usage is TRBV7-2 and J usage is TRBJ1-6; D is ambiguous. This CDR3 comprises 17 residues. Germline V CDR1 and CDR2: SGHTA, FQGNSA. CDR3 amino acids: CASSQPRRSGSNSPLHF. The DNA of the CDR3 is TGCGCCAGCAGCCAACCTAGGAGGTCGGGCAGTAATTCACCCCTCCACTTT.

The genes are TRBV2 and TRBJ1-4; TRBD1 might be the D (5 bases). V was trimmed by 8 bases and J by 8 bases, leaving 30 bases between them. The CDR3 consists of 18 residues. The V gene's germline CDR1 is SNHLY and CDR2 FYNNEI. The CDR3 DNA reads TGTGCCAGCCTGAAAGGCAACACCGGGTCCAAAGGGGTGGAAAAACTGTTTTTT. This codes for CASLKGNTGSKGVEKLFF.

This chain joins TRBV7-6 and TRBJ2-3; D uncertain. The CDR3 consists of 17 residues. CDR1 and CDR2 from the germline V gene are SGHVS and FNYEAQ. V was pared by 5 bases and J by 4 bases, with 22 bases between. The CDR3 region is CASSPALRGRRPDTQYF. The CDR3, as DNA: TGTGCCAGCAGCCCGGCCCTTCGAGGTCGACGGCCAGATACGCAGTATTTT.

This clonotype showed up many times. CDR3 loop: CASSLETGDETQYF. The CDR3 nucleotides are TGTGCCAGCAGCTTAGAGACAGGGGACGAGACCCAGTACTTC. The V and J genes are TRBV7-6 and TRBJ2-5; 8 bases are a match to TRBD1. J was trimmed by 5 bases and V by 1 base; bases with no gene match: 3. The CDR3 contains 14 residues. Looked up from germline, CDR1 is SGHVS and CDR2 is FNYEAQ.